The clone carrying this T cell receptor beta chain turned up a few times. The data are from a study of T-cell reconstitution after alpha-beta-depleted transplantation in children. This CDR3 comprises 13 residues. The authors prepared the TCRbeta library with unique molecular identifiers. One entry per CDR3 protein results from TCRdb running MiXCR on the PCR reads. Among approximately 590,000 distinct CDR3 sequences listed, under 12% were seen once. The material sequenced was PBMCs from the stem cell graft donor, taken from the stem cell graft. This sequence originates from a human donor who donated a stem cell graft to a child with acute myeloid leukemia. The chain recombines TRBV21-1 with TRBJ2-7; TRBD1 reflects the table's D call only, with no check against the DNA. TRBV21-1 is tagged as a pseudogene. The CDR3 reads CASKQGNSYEQYF. DNA for the CDR3: TGTGCCAGCAAACAGGGGAACTCCTACGAGCAGTACTTC.